The present entry profiles one T cell receptor (beta chain) with its context. Clones were read by immunoSEQ multiplex PCR, and TCRdb kept only the in-frame ones, dropping some. The repertoire consists of hundreds of thousands of clones, with around four fifths occurring once and the leading ten covering less than 20%. This CDR3 contains 14 residues. Trimming pared 4 bases from V and 7 bases from J, leaving 16 bases between. CDR1 is SGHTA, CDR2 FQGNSA, per germline. This entry comes from a study of blood T cell repertoires in COVID-19. The receptor comes from a woman older than 75 with active or convalescent COVID-19. The rearrangement links TRBV7-2 to TRBJ1-2, with D possibly being TRBD1 (5 bases). The sequenced sample was peripheral blood. In DNA, the CDR3 is TGTGCCAGCAGCTCCCGGGGGGGAGTCCGTGGCTACACCTTC. Amino acid sequence: CASSSRGGVRGYTF.